This TCR beta chain was identified during a study of T cells after yellow fever vaccination (dated by TCRdb to about 2019). For context, the study as a whole: The SMART-Seq v4 Ultra Low Input RNA kit was used to prepare libraries from fractions with low cell numbers. Two healthy male donors made up the cohort, one aged 18 to 29 years and the other aged 30 to 40 years. Blood was collected at multiple timepoints before and after primary and secondary immunization, and bulk PBMC replicates and cell subsets were isolated. To follow T-cell clones before and after primary and booster YFV17D yellow fever vaccination, bulk TCR alpha and beta repertoires were sequenced over time. The paper's findings and limits, for the study overall: The secondary T-cell response was found to be weaker but faster than the primary response, with a peak reached on day 5 rather than on day 15. A small fraction of clonotypes appeared in both the CD4 and CD8 compartments, likely as a result of convergent recombination. FACS-sorted repertoires could contain abundant contaminating clonotypes from the bulk population, so computational filtering was required. Most clones expanded after primary vaccination (around 96% of CD4 and roughly 88% of CD8) were re-detected after the booster, suggesting that broad memory maintenance occurred. Because the study included only a couple of donors, the extent to which the findings can be generalized is limited.

As to this clonotype: Its antigen target is currently unknown. Base-call qualities are not available, and no considerably larger clone is one nucleotide away.

The label giving this sample's treatment or condition can be read as: live attenuated yellow fever vaccine strain. At every blood-draw timepoint, two biological replicates of bulk PBMCs were collected. A standard Ficoll-Paque protocol was used to isolate PBMCs from peripheral blood. TriZol was used to extract RNA from bulk PBMCs, from CD4 and CD8 fractions, and from dextramer-positive and dextramer-negative fractions. TCR cDNA was made using 5'RACE template switching, a step that added a universal primer site and unique molecular identifiers. cDNA synthesis was primed from both the TCR alpha and TCR beta constant segments. Library amplification used two PCR steps, and the second PCR step added sample barcodes and sequencing adapters. Sequencing of the libraries was done on either Illumina HiSeq 2500 (2x100 bp) or NovaSeq (2x150 bp). Per the source publication's procedure: MIGEC was used to demultiplex reads and collapse the reads into UMI consensus sequences, and MiXCR was used for V(D)J alignment. Vaccine-responding clonotypes were defined with edgeR using replicate PBMC samples, requiring FDR below 0.01 and a log2 fold change above 5 up to day 15. Bulk clonotypes were assigned CD4 or CD8 identity according to which sequenced CD4 or CD8 repertoire held them at higher abundance. TCRdb trimmed the raw reads at Q25, called clones with MiXCR and kept productive beta chains. For every CDR3 protein sequence, its rows merge into one entry that carries the most common genes and DNA. These V and J calls originate from TCRdb's pipeline instead of the authors' own analysis. The sample includes some 500,000 distinct CDR3 sequences, with 13% observed a single time. The top ten hold around 15% of the sample.

The receptor comes from a man aged 25-45 years who received the YFV17D yellow fever vaccine. Material: PBMCs, obtained on the day of the yellow fever booster vaccination.

CDR3 loop: CASSQALLMTTQETQYF. The DNA is TGCGCCAGCAGCCAAGCCCTACTTATGACGACTCAAGAGACCCAGTACTTC. The sequence joins TRBV4-3 to TRBJ2-5, with no confidently assigned D gene. V is pared back by 1 base and J by 2 bases, with 17 bases lying between the germline termini. The germline V gene specifies LGHNA as CDR1 and YSLEER as CDR2. From cysteine to phenylalanine, the CDR3 is 17 amino acids long. The sequence is cut down to CDR3 DNA, 51 bases in frame from base 1.